These T cell receptor beta chains were read from a single sample in a study of T cells in Graves' hyperthyroidism and ophthalmopathy. From the multiplex PCR reads, TCRdb called clonotypes with MiXCR, one entry per CDR3 protein. Of a few hundred thousand distinct CDR3 sequences in the sample, 22% were seen once. The sequenced material came from blood. The receptors originated from a man aged 25-45 years with Graves' ophthalmopathy. The CDR3 runs from the conserved cysteine through the conserved F or W. D genes are given only for firm matches. Not every row has a clone size; where given, it reads once, few, many or a size class.

DNA: TGTGCCAGCAGCCTACGGAACCTGAACACTGAAGCTTTCTTT
CDR3: CASSLRNLNTEAFF
J: TRBJ1-1
size: many
D: .
V: TRBV27

DNA: TGTGCCAGCAGCGTAGGACAGTCCAATCAGCCCCAGCATTTT
CDR3: CASSVGQSNQPQHF
J: TRBJ1-5
size: few
D: .
V: TRBV9

DNA: TGCAGTGCTAGGGACCCGACAGGGGGCGATGGCTACACCTTC
CDR3: CSARDPTGGDGYTF
J: TRBJ1-2
size: many
D: TRBD1
V: TRBV20-1

DNA: TGCGCCAGCAGCTCGAGGGCTAGCGGAGATACGCAGTATTTT
CDR3: CASSSRASGDTQYF
J: TRBJ2-3
size: .
D: TRBD2
V: TRBV5-1

DNA: TGTGCCTGGAAGGGCAACTACGAGCAGTACTTC
CDR3: CAWKGNYEQYF
J: TRBJ2-7
size: many
D: .
V: TRBV30

DNA: TGTGCCAGCAGCTTAGAACCCAGGGCGGGGCAGAACGAGCAGTACTTC
CDR3: CASSLEPRAGQNEQYF
J: TRBJ2-7
size: many
D: .
V: TRBV11-2

DNA: TGTGCCAGCAGCCAATATGAGCGGGGGGACGAGCAGTACTTC
CDR3: CASSQYERGDEQYF
J: TRBJ2-7
size: many
D: TRBD2
V: TRBV13

DNA: TGTGCCAGCAGCTTAAGGCCCTCAGCGGGGAGGAACGAGCAGTACTTC
CDR3: CASSLRPSAGRNEQYF
J: TRBJ2-7
size: many
D: TRBD2
V: TRBV7-2

DNA: TGTGCCAGCAGCGCTTTGGACCGGGGGTTTTATGGCTACACCTTC
CDR3: CASSALDRGFYGYTF
J: TRBJ1-2
size: .
D: .
V: TRBV9

DNA: TGCAGCGTTGAAGACCTAGGACAGAAAGGCTATGGCTACACCTTC
CDR3: CSVEDLGQKGYGYTF
J: TRBJ1-2
size: .
D: .
V: TRBV29-1

DNA: TGTGCCAGTCGACTAGCGGGAGGGGCAGATACGCAGTATTTT
CDR3: CASRLAGGADTQYF
J: TRBJ2-3
size: .
D: TRBD2
V: TRBV19

DNA: TGTGCCTGGAGTGTAGGCCCTAGCGGGAGCGATGAGCAGTTCTTC
CDR3: CAWSVGPSGSDEQFF
J: TRBJ2-1
size: .
D: TRBD2
V: TRBV30

DNA: TGCAGTGCTGCCGGGAAAACCGAGACTAGCGGGGGCCAAGAGACCCAGTACTTC
CDR3: CSAAGKTETSGGQETQYF
J: TRBJ2-5
size: few
D: TRBD2
V: TRBV20-1

DNA: TGTGCCAGCAGCTTAGGCGGCCTTATCACAGATACGCAGTATTTT
CDR3: CASSLGGLITDTQYF
J: TRBJ2-3
size: many
D: .
V: TRBV7-3

DNA: TGTGCCACCAGTGATAGTAATCTTTCTGAAGCTTTCTTT
CDR3: CATSDSNLSEAFF
J: TRBJ1-1
size: .
D: .
V: TRBV24-1

DNA: TGTGCCAGCAGACAGGGGCAACAAGAGACCCAGTACTTC
CDR3: CASRQGQQETQYF
J: TRBJ2-5
size: many
D: TRBD1
V: TRBV2

DNA: TGTGCCAGCACCCCAAGGCGGGAGGGCCGGAACAATGAGCAGTTCTTC
CDR3: CASTPRREGRNNEQFF
J: TRBJ2-1
size: .
D: TRBD2
V: TRBV6-2/TRBV6-3